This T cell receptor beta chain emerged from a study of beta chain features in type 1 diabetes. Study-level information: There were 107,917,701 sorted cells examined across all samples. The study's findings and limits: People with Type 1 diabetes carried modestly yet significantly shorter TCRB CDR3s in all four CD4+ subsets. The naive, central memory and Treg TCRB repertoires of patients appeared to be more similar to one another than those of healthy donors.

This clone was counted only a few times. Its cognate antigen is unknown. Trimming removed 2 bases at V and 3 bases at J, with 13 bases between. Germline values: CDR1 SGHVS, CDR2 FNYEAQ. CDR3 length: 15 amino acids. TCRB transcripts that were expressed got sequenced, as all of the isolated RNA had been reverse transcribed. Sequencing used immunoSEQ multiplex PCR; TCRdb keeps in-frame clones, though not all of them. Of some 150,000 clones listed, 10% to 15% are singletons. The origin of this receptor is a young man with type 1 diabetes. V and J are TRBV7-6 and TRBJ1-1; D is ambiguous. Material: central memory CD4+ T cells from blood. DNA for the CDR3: TGTGCCAGCAGCTTAAGCAATAGAGGAGACACTGAAGCTTTCTTT. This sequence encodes CASSLSNRGDTEAFF.